The present TCR beta chain was sequenced within a study of OX40 agonist ivuxolimab in advanced cancers. Turning to the study itself: Patients were dosed with the agonistic anti-OX40 (CD134) antibody ivuxolimab.

Regarding the study as a whole: The 0.1-3.0 mg/kg partial responders had among the lowest clonal expansion.

This clone appeared a single time. What it binds is not known. Systemic immunosuppression or a history of autoimmune disease excluded patients. Samples of blood were obtained at baseline, on cycle 4 day 1, and on cycle 7 day 1. Measured with immunoSEQ multiplex PCR; TCRdb has only the in-frame clones, and not every one. Among 76,000 or so clones listed, about 82% were seen once. The CDR3 extends over 13 amino acids. The germline V and J ends were trimmed by 3 bases and 7 bases, with 12 bases remaining between them. Germline CDR1 reads LNHDA; CDR2 reads SQIVND (reference sequence). The chain has TRBV19 and TRBJ1-2, with TRBD1 as a possible D gene (5 bases). This TCR was recovered from an adult with an advanced solid tumor such as melanoma, head and neck, liver or kidney cancer. The sequences come from CD4+ or CD8+ T cells sorted from blood, collected in a trial of the OX40 agonist ivuxolimab. This CDR3 reads CASSMGRVGGYTF. The CDR3 region has the DNA TGTGCCAGTAGTATGGGCAGGGTTGGTGGCTACACCTTC.